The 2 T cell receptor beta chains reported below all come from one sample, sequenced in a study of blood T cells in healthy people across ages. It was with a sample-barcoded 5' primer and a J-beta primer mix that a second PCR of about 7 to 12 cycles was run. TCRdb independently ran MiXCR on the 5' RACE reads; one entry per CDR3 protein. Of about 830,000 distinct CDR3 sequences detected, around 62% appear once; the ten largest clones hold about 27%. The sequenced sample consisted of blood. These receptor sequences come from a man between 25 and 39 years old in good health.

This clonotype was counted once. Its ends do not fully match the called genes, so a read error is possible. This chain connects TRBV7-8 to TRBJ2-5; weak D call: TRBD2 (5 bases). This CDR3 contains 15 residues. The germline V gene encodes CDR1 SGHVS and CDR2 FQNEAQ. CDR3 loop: CAGSLAYLPQETQYF. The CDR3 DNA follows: TGTGCCGGCAGCTTAGCGTACTTGCCCCAAGAGACCCAGTACTTC.

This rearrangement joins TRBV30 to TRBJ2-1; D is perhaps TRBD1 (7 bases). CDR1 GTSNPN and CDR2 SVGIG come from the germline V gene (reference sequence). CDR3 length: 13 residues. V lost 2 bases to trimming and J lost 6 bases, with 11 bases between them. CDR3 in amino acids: CAWSLQGGNEQFF. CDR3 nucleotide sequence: TGTGCCTGGAGTCTGCAGGGGGGCAATGAGCAGTTCTTC. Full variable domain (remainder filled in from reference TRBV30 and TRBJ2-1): SQTIHQWPATLVQPVGSPLSLECTVEGTSNPNLYWYRQAAGRGLQLLFYSVGIGQISSEVPQNLSASRPQDRQFILSSKKLLLSDSGFYLCAWSLQGGNEQFFGPGTRLTVL.